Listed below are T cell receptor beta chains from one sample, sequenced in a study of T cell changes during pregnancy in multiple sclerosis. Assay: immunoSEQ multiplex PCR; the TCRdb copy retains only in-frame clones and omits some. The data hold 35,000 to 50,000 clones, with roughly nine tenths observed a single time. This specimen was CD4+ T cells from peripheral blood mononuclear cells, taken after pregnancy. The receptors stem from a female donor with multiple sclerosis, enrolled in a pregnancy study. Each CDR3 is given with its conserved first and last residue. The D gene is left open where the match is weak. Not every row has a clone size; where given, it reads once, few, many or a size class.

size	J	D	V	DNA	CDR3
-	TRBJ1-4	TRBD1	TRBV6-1	TGTGCCAGCAGTGAAGGTCCAGGGGGTTCGGGGGAACTGTTTTTT	CASSEGPGGSGELFF
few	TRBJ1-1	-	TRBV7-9	TGTGCCAGCAGCTTAGAACAGGGCGGCGCTTTCTTT	CASSLEQGGAFF
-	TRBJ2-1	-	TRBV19	TGTGCCAGTAGTATTCAGCGAGGGTCCTACAATGAGCAGTTCTTC	CASSIQRGSYNEQFF
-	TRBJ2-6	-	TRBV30	TGTGCCTGGAGTGTACTGAATACTGGGGCCAACGTCCTGACTTTC	CAWSVLNTGANVLTF
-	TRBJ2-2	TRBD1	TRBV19	TGTGCCAGTACTCGACAGGGGCCCTCTTCCTTTAACACCGGGGAGCTGTTTTTT	CASTRQGPSSFNTGELFF
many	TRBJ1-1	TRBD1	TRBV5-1	TGCGCCAGCAGCTTGGACAGGGGAAACACTGAAGCTTTCTTT	CASSLDRGNTEAFF
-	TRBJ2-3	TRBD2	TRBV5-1	TGCGCCAGCAGCTTAGGACTAGCGTTTAGCACAGATACGCAGTATTTT	CASSLGLAFSTDTQYF
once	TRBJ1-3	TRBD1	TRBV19	TGTGCCAGTAGTAGGGCGGGACAGGACGCCTCTGGAAACACCATATATTTT	CASSRAGQDASGNTIYF
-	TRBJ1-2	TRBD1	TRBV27	TGTGCCAGCAGTCCCAGACAGGGAATCGGAGGCTACACCTTC	CASSPRQGIGGYTF
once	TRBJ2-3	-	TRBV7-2	TGTGCCAGCAGCCCGCAGGGGCCCCGCGCAGATACGCAGTATTTT	CASSPQGPRADTQYF